These 17 T cell receptor beta chains share one sample of origin, sequenced in a study of blood T cell repertoires in COVID-19. Using immunoSEQ multiplex PCR, the repertoire was profiled, and TCRdb retains in-frame clones only, with some absent. This repertoire shows 160,000 or so clones, about 91% found once; its top ten account for under 5%. Sequencing was performed on peripheral blood. Receptors were obtained from a woman aged 60-75 years who had recovered from COVID-19.

The chain uses TRBV19 and TRBJ2-3; D is perhaps TRBD1 (7 bases). The CDR3 sequence is 14 residues long. The ends were cut back, 6 bases at V and 2 bases at J, with 12 bases in the middle. Germline V gives CDR1 LNHDA, CDR2 SQIVND (reference sequence). The CDR3, as DNA: TGTGCCAGTAGGGCAGGGGGGATCACAGATACGCAGTATTTT. Translating gives CASRAGGITDTQYF.

This clone has only a few counts. The V call is TRBV5-5, the J call TRBJ2-3; TRBD1 agrees at 8 bases. Germline trimming cut 4 bases from V and 6 bases from J; bases unmatched to any gene: 10. There are 15 residues in the CDR3. Germline-derived CDR1 and CDR2 are SGHKS and YYEKEE (reference sequence). CDR3 amino acids: CASSSRGLVTDTQYF. In DNA form, the CDR3 reads TGTGCCAGCAGCAGCAGGGGGCTTGTTACGGATACGCAGTATTTT.

V usage is TRBV5-1 and J usage is TRBJ1-1, with 8 bases fitting TRBD1. The CDR3 contains 17 residues. J lost 0 bases, V lost 4 bases, and 11 bases had no gene match. Germline CDR1 reads SGHRS; CDR2 reads YFSETQ. The CDR3 DNA follows: TGCGCCAGCAGCCCCCGGACAGGGAAGCCTATGAACACTGAAGCTTTCTTT. Its protein product is CASSPRTGKPMNTEAFF.

This clone occurred once. The rearrangement joins TRBV28 to TRBJ1-1; D possibly corresponds to TRBD1 (6 bases). V was shortened by 5 bases and J by 5 bases, with 12 bases between the two germline ends. The germline CDR1 and CDR2 sequences are MDHEN and SYDVKM. There are 13 residues in the CDR3. The CDR3 coding sequence is TGTGCCAGCAGTCAGGGGTCTAGGACTGAAGCTTTCTTT. Translating it yields CASSQGSRTEAFF. The variable domain in full, completed from reference TRBV28 and TRBJ1-1, reads DVKVTQSSRYLVKRTGEKVFLECVQDMDHENMFWYRQDPGLGLRLIYFSYDVKMKEKGDIPEGYSVSREKKERFSLILESASTNQTSMYLCASSQGSRTEAFFGQGTRLTVV.

The chain joins TRBV7-2 to TRBJ2-2; D is perhaps TRBD2 (5 bases). The CDR3 totals 17 residues. The V gene's germline CDR1 is SGHTA and CDR2 FQGNSA. The V gene lost 4 bases and the J gene lost 0 bases, with 15 bases spanning the gap. The CDR3 DNA follows: TGTGCCAGCAGCTCGGACGGGCGGGCATCGAACACCGGGGAGCTGTTTTTT. As protein: CASSSDGRASNTGELFF.

This rearrangement joins TRBV2 to TRBJ1-1; D gene uncertain. The germline V gene has CDR1 SNHLY and CDR2 FYNNEI. V lost 6 bases, J lost 1 base, and 15 bases lay in between. The CDR3 is 15 amino acids. DNA of the CDR3: TGTGCCAGCAGAGCGTACCCGACGGCGAACACTGAAGCTTTCTTT. This sequence encodes CASRAYPTANTEAFF.

This clone was picked up a small number of times. The chain uses TRBV6-6 and TRBJ1-3, with 7 bases identical to TRBD1. In germline, CDR1 is MNHNY, CDR2 SVGAGI (reference sequence). V shed 7 bases and J 6 bases; nucleotides not matched to a gene: 9. The CDR3 loop spans 14 amino acids. CDR3 region: CASTQMGQLNTIYF. The CDR3 DNA follows: TGTGCCAGCACCCAAATGGGACAGCTAAACACCATATATTTT.

The chain uses TRBV27 and TRBJ2-3; 7 bases agree with TRBD1. The CDR3 is made up of 15 amino acids. Germline V gene lookup returns CDR1 MNHEY and CDR2 SMNVEV (reference sequence). J was trimmed by 1 base and V by 5 bases; bases with no gene match: 6. DNA of the CDR3: TGTGCCAGCAGTACGCCCGGGACAGGCACAGATACGCAGTATTTT. Translated, it gives CASSTPGTGTDTQYF.

The chain carries TRBV9 and TRBJ1-2; the D gene is possibly TRBD1 (6 bases). The germline V gene has CDR1 SGDLS and CDR2 YYNGEE. V lost 2 bases and J lost 8, with 13 bases in between. The CDR3 contains 13 residues. The CDR3 region has the DNA TGTGCCAGCAGCGTGCAGGGGCAAAACGGCTACACCTTC. Protein product: CASSVQGQNGYTF.

V gene TRBV7-3 combines with J gene TRBJ2-3; 11 bases align to TRBD2. Germline V gene sequence: CDR1 SGHTA, CDR2 FQGTGA. The length of the CDR3 is 15 residues. The V gene end was trimmed by 2 bases and the J gene end by 6 bases; junction bases not matched to a gene: 4. CDR3 sequence (DNA): TGTGCCAGCAGCTTAGCTAGCGGGGGGAGGGATACGCAGTATTTT. Its translation: CASSLASGGRDTQYF.

This chain connects TRBV5-4 to TRBJ2-7; 8 bases are a match to TRBD2. The CDR3 has 12 residues. The V gene's germline CDR1 is SGHNT and CDR2 YYREEE (reference sequence). V shed 4 bases, J shed 6 bases, and the junction held 3 bases outside the gene matches. CDR3 region: CASSGLASEQYF. Here the CDR3 DNA reads TGTGCCAGCAGCGGACTAGCTAGCGAGCAGTACTTC.

This clone was counted a single time. This chain connects TRBV27 to TRBJ2-4; D may be TRBD2 (5 bases). This CDR3 has 11 amino acids. CDR1 is MNHEY and CDR2 is SMNVEV in the germline V gene (reference sequence). V was trimmed by 6 bases and J by 13 bases, leaving 13 bases between them. The CDR3 DNA sequence: TGTGCCAGCAGCGCGGGCGCCAGGCAGTACTTC. Translated, it gives CASSAGARQYF.

The CDR3, as DNA: TGTGCCAGCAGTTTAGTTGTGACAATCCCCTACGAGCAGTACTTC. Its translation is CASSLVVTIPYEQYF. The chain links TRBV28 to TRBJ2-7; D gene uncertain. Germline V lookup: CDR1 MDHEN, CDR2 SYDVKM. V lost 2 bases and J lost 2, with 13 bases in between. The CDR3 covers 15 residues.

The chain is built from TRBV24-1 and TRBJ2-1, with 10 bases matching TRBD2. The V and J ends lost 3 bases and 4 bases, in that order; junction bases with no gene match: 8. There are 17 residues in the CDR3. Germline V gene sequence: CDR1 KGHDR, CDR2 SFDVKD. In DNA, the CDR3 is TGTGCCACCAGTGATCCCTCACTAGCGGGGAGATACAATGAGCAGTTCTTC. The encoded protein is CATSDPSLAGRYNEQFF.

The V and J genes are TRBV3-1 (or the pseudogene TRBV3-2) and TRBJ2-3, with no clear D. Germline CDR1 LGHDT, CDR2 YNNKEL (reference sequence). Trimming removed 1 base from V and 3 bases from J, with 2 bases in between. The CDR3 is 12 amino acids. The CDR3 protein is CASSQATDTQYF. Here the CDR3 DNA reads TGTGCCAGCAGCCAAGCGACAGATACGCAGTATTTT.

V gene TRBV5-1 combines with J gene TRBJ2-1; 8 nucleotides line up with TRBD1. The CDR3 consists of 15 residues. V lost 0 bases to trimming and J lost 7 bases; unmatched junction nucleotides: 6. The V gene's germline CDR1 is SGHRS and CDR2 YFSETQ. Here the CDR3 reads CASSLGKDRENEQFF. The CDR3 bases are TGCGCCAGCAGCTTGGGGAAGGACAGGGAGAATGAGCAGTTCTTC.

The genes are TRBV28 and TRBJ1-1; 8 nucleotides line up with TRBD1. The germline CDR1 and CDR2 sequences are MDHEN and SYDVKM. After removal of 4 bases from V and 8 bases from J, the junction contained 3 bases not matched to a gene. The CDR3 has 12 residues. CDR3 coding DNA: TGTGCCAGCAGTTGGGACAGGCGAGAAGCTTTCTTT. Encoded protein: CASSWDRREAFF.